A single sample gave rise to the 18 T cell receptor beta chains below, sequenced in a study of shared clonotypes between healthy human individuals. The repertoire was sequenced with immunoSEQ multiplex PCR; TCRdb's copy has only in-frame clones and lacks some. The sample has about 680,000 clones; over 65% are singletons. Material: memory CD4+ T cells sorted from blood. Subset indicated: CD45RA-negative fraction. These receptors were obtained from a woman aged 25-40 years in good health.

This clone was counted a few times. This sample includes further DNA sequences coding for the same CDR3. The rearrangement joins TRBV7-7 to TRBJ1-1, with D perhaps matching TRBD1 (5 bases). The V end was cut by 5 bases, the J end by 2 bases, with 9 bases between. Germline-derived CDR1 and CDR2 are SSHAT and FNYEAQ (reference sequence). CDR3 length equals 13 residues. CDR3 loop: CASSETVNTEAFF. CDR3 nucleotide sequence: TGTGCCAGCAGCGAGACAGTAAACACTGAAGCTTTCTTT.

The rearrangement joins TRBV2 to TRBJ2-7; D not resolved. Germline V gene lookup returns CDR1 SNHLY and CDR2 FYNNEI. V lost 6 bases, J lost 2 bases, and 8 bases lay in between. The CDR3 length is 12 residues. The CDR3 spells CASRQAAYEQYF. The CDR3 DNA follows: TGTGCCAGCAGACAAGCCGCCTACGAGCAGTACTTC.

The chain uses TRBV28 and TRBJ1-6; possibly TRBD1 for D (5 bases). V shed 2 bases and J shed 10 bases, with 12 bases lying between them. The CDR3 has 14 residues. Germline V gene sequence: CDR1 MDHEN, CDR2 SYDVKM. CDR3 sequence reads: CASSLGAGNSPLHF. Written as DNA, the CDR3 is TGTGCCAGCAGTTTAGGGGCAGGGAACTCACCCCTCCACTTT. The full variable domain, completed using reference TRBV28 and TRBJ1-6, is DVKVTQSSRYLVKRTGEKVFLECVQDMDHENMFWYRQDPGLGLRLIYFSYDVKMKEKGDIPEGYSVSREKKERFSLILESASTNQTSMYLCASSLGAGNSPLHFGNGTRLTVT.

In regard to this clone: Other DNA sequences within the sample encode an identical CDR3. The V and J genes are TRBV7-8 and TRBJ2-7; 8 positions match TRBD1. CDR3 size: 13 residues. The ends lost 4 bases at V and 6 bases at J; junction bases unmatched: 5. Germline V gives CDR1 SGHVS, CDR2 FQNEAQ. The DNA of the CDR3 is TGTGCCAGCAGCTCAGGACAGGGCGCCGAGCAGTACTTC. Translating it yields CASSSGQGAEQYF.

The chain employs TRBV29-1 and TRBJ1-3; D unresolved. The V and J ends lost 1 base and 0 bases respectively, with 7 bases between them. This CDR3 has 14 amino acids. CDR1 is SQVTM, CDR2 ANQGSEA, per germline. The CDR3 nucleotides are TGCAGCGTTGAAGGAGGGAGCTCTGGAAACACCATATATTTT. Translation gives CSVEGGSSGNTIYF.

The V and J genes are TRBV7-2 and TRBJ1-3; D remains unclear. CDR1 is SGHTA, CDR2 FQGNSA, per germline. V lost 5 bases and J 1 base, leaving 15 bases between the germline ends. This CDR3 region has 16 residues. The CDR3 reads CASSPTVMVSGNTIYF. The CDR3, as DNA: TGTGCCAGCAGCCCTACGGTCATGGTGTCTGGAAACACCATATATTTT.

The chain has TRBV4-2 and TRBJ2-1; TRBD2 agrees at 9 bases. The ends lost 4 bases at V and 5 bases at J; junction bases unmatched: 9. CDR3 length: 16 amino acids. CDR1 is LGHNA and CDR2 is YNFKEQ in the germline V gene. CDR3 in DNA: TGTGCCAGCAGCCTTAAGACTAGCGGAGAAAACAATGAGCAGTTCTTC. Residues: CASSLKTSGENNEQFF.

The genes are TRBV4-1 and TRBJ2-7; no firm D call. Germline-derived CDR1 and CDR2 are MGHRA and YSYEKL. This CDR3 comprises 12 residues. Between the trimmed V and J ends, which lost 9 bases and 3 bases, there was a span of 12 bases. The CDR3: CASVGQDYEQYF. In DNA form, the CDR3 reads TGCGCCAGTGTTGGCCAGGACTACGAGCAGTACTTC.

This chain joins TRBV20-1 and TRBJ1-3; D not resolved. In germline, CDR1 is DFQATT, CDR2 SNEGSKA (reference sequence). V was shortened by 3 bases and J by 1 base, with 1 base between the two germline ends. The CDR3 covers 11 residues. The CDR3 DNA reads TGCAGTGCTAGTTCTGGAAACACCATATATTTT. It codes for CSASSGNTIYF.

This chain uses TRBV6-1 with TRBJ1-2, with TRBD1 matching over 11 bases. Per the germline V gene, CDR1 is MNHNS and CDR2 is SASEGT. The CDR3 has 14 residues. V was clipped by 6 bases and J by 8 bases; unmatched bases: 8. CDR3 in amino acids: CASREDRGRLGYTF. The DNA of the CDR3 is TGTGCCAGCAGAGAGGACAGGGGGCGATTGGGCTACACCTTC.

The CDR3 spells CASSLTGYGELFF. CDR3 in DNA: TGTGCCAGCAGTCTGACAGGGTACGGGGAGCTGTTTTTT. This sequence joins TRBV28 and TRBJ2-2; TRBD1 matches at 7 bases. The CDR3 runs to 13 residues. The germline V gene encodes CDR1 MDHEN and CDR2 SYDVKM. Unmatched junction bases numbered 4, after V lost 5 bases and J lost 7 bases.

V and J are TRBV2 and TRBJ2-1; maybe TRBD2 (6 bases). The germline CDR1 and CDR2 sequences are SNHLY and FYNNEI. Deletions cut 3 bases from V and 7 bases from J, with 13 bases between. The CDR3 is 14 amino acids. Here the CDR3 reads CASSELALGNEQFF. As DNA, the CDR3 is TGTGCCAGCAGTGAGCTAGCGCTGGGAAATGAGCAGTTCTTC.

The genes are TRBV14 and TRBJ2-3; D is possibly TRBD2 (6 bases). The CDR3 is made up of 15 amino acids. Germline lookup yields CDR1 SGHDN and CDR2 FVKESK. V shed 1 base and J shed 2 bases, with 10 bases lying between them. The CDR3 DNA follows: TGTGCCAGCAGCCAAGCGGGACTTCCCACAGATACGCAGTATTTT. This codes for CASSQAGLPTDTQYF.

This clone was counted only a few times. The chain has TRBV4-2 and TRBJ2-1; TRBD2 matches at 8 bases. CDR1 and CDR2 from the germline V gene are LGHNA and YNFKEQ. J gave up 4 bases and V 4 bases, and 12 bases lay outside the gene matches. The CDR3 loop spans 17 amino acids. As DNA, the CDR3 is TGTGCCAGCAGCCCAGAAATAGGAGCGGGAGTGTACAATGAGCAGTTCTTC. The encoded protein is CASSPEIGAGVYNEQFF.

This clone turned up a few times. The V gene is TRBV11-2, the J gene TRBJ1-2, with D possibly TRBD1 on 6 matching bases. Germline V CDR1 and CDR2: SGHAT, FQNNGV. This CDR3 comprises 15 residues. V lost 0 bases to trimming and J lost 8 bases, with 16 bases between them. The CDR3: CASSLDGTPGQGYTF. Here the CDR3 DNA reads TGTGCCAGCAGCTTAGACGGGACACCCGGACAGGGCTACACCTTC.

For this clone: Different DNA sequences within this sample yield the same CDR3. This chain connects TRBV5-1 to TRBJ2-7; possibly TRBD1 for D (6 bases). This CDR3 has 14 amino acids. V lost 4 bases and J lost 2, with 13 bases in between. Germline V gives CDR1 SGHRS, CDR2 YFSETQ. The CDR3 loop is CASSPSGTPYEQYF. Here the CDR3 DNA reads TGCGCCAGCAGCCCCTCCGGGACACCCTACGAGCAGTACTTC.

The V gene is TRBV5-1, the J gene TRBJ2-3; TRBD2 matches at 9 bases. Germline CDR1 is SGHRS and CDR2 is YFSETQ. Trimming removed 1 base from V and 1 base from J; junction bases left unmatched: 10. The CDR3 has 18 residues. This CDR3 reads CASSLPGTSYGGTDTQYF. The CDR3 DNA is TGCGCCAGCAGCTTGCCCGGGACTAGCTACGGGGGCACAGATACGCAGTATTTT. Drawing the rest from reference TRBV5-1 and TRBJ2-3, the complete variable domain is KAGVTQTPRYLIKTRGQQVTLSCSPISGHRSVSWYQQTPGQGLQFLFEYFSETQRNKGNFPGRFSGRQFSNSRSEMNVSTLELGDSALYLCASSLPGTSYGGTDTQYFGPGTRLTVL.

The chain is built from TRBV2 and TRBJ2-7, with 8 bases fitting TRBD1. In germline, CDR1 is SNHLY, CDR2 FYNNEI. V lost 8 bases and J lost 4; bases outside the gene matches: 13. The CDR3 loop spans 15 amino acids. DNA for the CDR3: TGTGCCAGCGTTGAACTTCAGGGGGCTATTTACGAGCAGTACTTC. Its protein is CASVELQGAIYEQYF. Combining the CDR3 with reference TRBV2 and TRBJ2-7 gives the whole variable domain EPEVTQTPSHQVTQMGQEVILRCVPISNHLYFYWYRQILGQKVEFLVSFYNNEISEKSEIFDDQFSVERPDGSNFTLKIRSTKLEDSAMYFCASVELQGAIYEQYFGPGTRLTVT.